A single sample gave rise to the 26 T cell receptor beta chains below, sequenced in a study of blood T cell repertoires in COVID-19. Sequencing was performed with immunoSEQ multiplex PCR; in TCRdb, only in-frame clones are kept and a portion is missing. Among around 300,000 clones, around four fifths were seen once, and the ten largest hold approximately 9%. Sequencing was performed on peripheral blood. The receptors were gathered from a woman aged 50 to 60 who had recovered from COVID-19.

The V gene is TRBV27, the J gene TRBJ2-1; 11 bases align to TRBD2. Per the germline V gene, CDR1 is MNHEY and CDR2 is SMNVEV (reference sequence). The junction had 6 bases not matched to a gene; V was cut back by 6 bases and J by 8 bases. The CDR3 extends over 14 amino acids. CDR3 amino acids: CASSHGLAGDEQFF. The CDR3 nucleotides are TGTGCCAGCAGCCATGGACTAGCGGGCGATGAGCAGTTCTTC.

The V and J genes are TRBV9 and TRBJ2-2, with 11 bases matching TRBD2. Trimming took 3 bases from V and 7 from J; bases not matched to a gene: 11. CDR1 and CDR2 (germline): SGDLS, YYNGEE. This CDR3 contains 17 residues. The CDR3, as DNA: TGTGCCAGCAGCGAATTAATAGCGGGAGGGCCCGGCGGGGAGCTGTTTTTT. It specifies CASSELIAGGPGGELFF.

The chain employs TRBV7-2 and TRBJ1-5, with 7 bases that match TRBD1. V shed 5 bases, J shed 2 bases, and the junction held 3 bases outside the gene matches. Germline V gene data show CDR1 as SGHTA and CDR2 as FQGNSA. The CDR3 runs to 14 residues. This chain's CDR3 is CASSLGQGNQPQHF. The CDR3 DNA reads TGTGCCAGCAGCCTTGGACAGGGCAATCAGCCCCAGCATTTT.

This clone was observed once. J is TRBJ1-1 and V is TRBV28; no firm D call. Per the germline V gene, CDR1 is MDHEN and CDR2 is SYDVKM. Trimming removed 5 bases from V and 4 bases from J, with 14 bases in between. This CDR3 comprises 14 residues. The CDR3 DNA follows: TGTGCCAGCAGTGTAGACACAACACCCACTGAAGCTTTCTTT. Amino acid sequence: CASSVDTTPTEAFF.

CDR3 protein: CASSETGRNYEQYF. The CDR3 DNA reads TGTGCCAGCAGTGAGACAGGGAGAAACTACGAGCAGTACTTC. This chain connects TRBV6-1 to TRBJ2-7; the match to TRBD1 covers 7 bases. There are 14 residues in the CDR3. With 3 bases clipped from V and 3 bases from J, the junction kept 5 bases outside the gene matches. Germline CDR1 is MNHNS and CDR2 is SASEGT.

The rearrangement uses TRBV6-2 or TRBV6-3 and TRBJ1-1, with 7 positions matching TRBD1. Trimming at V came to 0 bases and at J to 0 bases, leaving 4 bases not matched to a gene. This CDR3 is built from 16 residues. Germline assignment: CDR1 MNHEY and CDR2 SVGEGT. Written as DNA, the CDR3 is TGTGCCAGCAGTTACTCGGCAGGGGGACTGAACACTGAAGCTTTCTTT. Protein: CASSYSAGGLNTEAFF.

The chain has TRBV6-5 and TRBJ2-7; weak D call: TRBD2 (7 bases). Germline CDR1 is MNHEY and CDR2 is SVGAGI. The CDR3 totals 15 residues. Trimming shortened V by 8 bases and J by 9 bases, and 26 bases separated the two germline ends. In DNA, the CDR3 is TGTGCCAGCCTCGTCGTGGGGGGGCGACGAGAGGGGCAGTACTTC. This sequence encodes CASLVVGGRREGQYF.

The chain employs TRBV19 and TRBJ1-6; D is unresolved. V was clipped by 5 bases and J by 5 bases, with 16 bases between them. CDR3 length: 16 amino acids. In germline, CDR1 is LNHDA, CDR2 SQIVND (reference sequence). DNA for the CDR3: TGTGCCAGTAGTCCTAGATTTATACTGGATAATTCACCCCTCCACTTT. Protein: CASSPRFILDNSPLHF.

The rearrangement joins TRBV5-5 to TRBJ1-5, with a tentative D call TRBD1 (5 bases). In germline, CDR1 is SGHKS, CDR2 YYEKEE (reference sequence). V lost 3 bases, J lost 1 base, and 11 bases lay in between. This CDR3 spans 15 amino acids. The CDR3 reads CASSYGGGSNQPQHF. As DNA, the CDR3 is TGTGCCAGCAGCTACGGGGGAGGAAGCAATCAGCCCCAGCATTTT.

This rearrangement joins TRBV6-2 or TRBV6-3 to TRBJ1-2; 9 bases are shared with TRBD1. CDR3 size: 13 residues. Germline V CDR1 and CDR2: MNHEY, SVGEGT. V trimming: 5 bases; J trimming: 5 bases; junction bases outside the gene matches: 3. In DNA form, the CDR3 reads TGTGCCAGCAGTGGGGGACAGGGATATGGCTACACCTTC. Amino acid sequence: CASSGGQGYGYTF.

The gene calls are TRBV6-1 and TRBJ2-7; tentatively, D is TRBD2 (6 bases). Trimming took 2 bases from V and 7 from J, leaving 21 bases between them. This CDR3 spans 16 amino acids. CDR1 is MNHNS and CDR2 is SASEGT in the germline V gene. CDR3 protein: CASSEWRATPSGEQYF. DNA for the CDR3: TGTGCCAGCAGTGAATGGAGGGCAACCCCCTCGGGAGAGCAGTACTTC.

The CDR3 region is CASSQDPGGSYNEQFF. The CDR3 region has the DNA TGCGCCAGCAGCCAGGACCCAGGGGGCTCCTACAATGAGCAGTTCTTC. The V gene is TRBV5-1, the J gene TRBJ2-1; 7 bases agree with TRBD1. Germline values: CDR1 SGHRS, CDR2 YFSETQ. The length of the CDR3 is 16 residues. With 4 bases clipped from V and 0 bases from J, the junction kept 7 bases outside the gene matches.

This clone was recorded only once. This sequence joins TRBV2 and TRBJ2-1, with D maybe TRBD1 (6 bases). Trimming pared 6 bases from V and 8 bases from J, leaving 17 bases between. The germline gives CDR1 SNHLY, CDR2 FYNNEI. This CDR3 comprises 14 residues. CDR3 sequence reads: CASSTGKRLDEQFF. As DNA, the CDR3 is TGTGCCAGCAGCACAGGGAAGCGCCTAGATGAGCAGTTCTTC.

This clone was seen a single time. The chain combines TRBV28 with TRBJ2-7, with TRBD1 matching 8 bases. The germline V gene has CDR1 MDHEN and CDR2 SYDVKM. The CDR3 has 15 residues. Unmatched junction bases numbered 10, after V lost 1 base and J lost 8 bases. The CDR3 spells CASSLLTGQGQKQYF. The CDR3, as DNA: TGTGCCAGCAGTTTATTAACAGGACAGGGCCAAAAGCAGTACTTC.

V is TRBV3-1 (or the pseudogene TRBV3-2) and J is TRBJ1-5, with D maybe TRBD1 (6 bases). Germline V gives CDR1 LGHDT, CDR2 YNNKEL (reference sequence). This CDR3 contains 16 residues. The V gene lost 5 bases and the J gene lost 4 bases, with 18 bases spanning the gap. CDR3 nucleotides: TGTGCCAGCAGCAACAACCCCGGGACAACAAATCAGCCCCAGCATTTT. As protein: CASSNNPGTTNQPQHF.

A few counts support this clone. J is TRBJ2-5 and V is TRBV11-1, with TRBD1 matching 9 bases. The CDR3 loop spans 16 amino acids. The junction had 13 bases not matched to a gene; V was cut back by 6 bases and J by 5 bases. CDR1 and CDR2 (germline): SGHAT, FQDESV (reference sequence). The CDR3 region has the DNA TGTGCCAGCAGGCTTCGCCGGACAGGGGACGGGGAGACCCAGTACTTC. Residues: CASRLRRTGDGETQYF.

V is TRBV28 and J is TRBJ1-1; D perhaps matches TRBD1 (5 bases). Trimming left V 7 bases short and J 1 base short, with 13 bases between. Germline V lookup: CDR1 MDHEN, CDR2 SYDVKM. The CDR3 loop spans 14 amino acids. The CDR3 loop reads CASIPGHKNTEAFF. CDR3 coding DNA: TGTGCCAGCATCCCCGGACACAAGAACACTGAAGCTTTCTTT. The entire variable domain, with the rest obtained from reference TRBV28 and TRBJ1-1, is as follows: DVKVTQSSRYLVKRTGEKVFLECVQDMDHENMFWYRQDPGLGLRLIYFSYDVKMKEKGDIPEGYSVSREKKERFSLILESASTNQTSMYLCASIPGHKNTEAFFGQGTRLTVV.

This clone showed up just once. The rearrangement joins TRBV5-1 to TRBJ2-2; D call uncertain. V lost 1 base, J lost 5 bases, and 9 bases lay in between. Germline V gene sequence: CDR1 SGHRS, CDR2 YFSETQ. The CDR3 is 14 residues long. The CDR3 coding sequence is TGCGCCAGCAGCTTGACCCCTAGTACCGGGGAGCTGTTTTTT. Protein sequence: CASSLTPSTGELFF. The variable domain in full, with the rest retrieved from reference TRBV5-1 and TRBJ2-2, is KAGVTQTPRYLIKTRGQQVTLSCSPISGHRSVSWYQQTPGQGLQFLFEYFSETQRNKGNFPGRFSGRQFSNSRSEMNVSTLELGDSALYLCASSLTPSTGELFFGEGSRLTVL.

The chain uses TRBV6-1 and TRBJ1-2, with D possibly TRBD1 on 5 matching bases. CDR1 MNHNS and CDR2 SASEGT come from the germline V gene. The V end lost 2 bases, the J end lost 0 bases, and 10 bases lay between the germline ends. The CDR3 totals 15 residues. The CDR3 reads CASSETGGTNYGYTF. DNA of the CDR3: TGTGCCAGCAGTGAAACGGGGGGGACTAACTATGGCTACACCTTC.

This chain uses TRBV27 with TRBJ1-2; the match to TRBD1 covers 7 bases. CDR1 and CDR2 (germline): MNHEY, SMNVEV (reference sequence). Trimming cost V 5 bases and J 8 bases; bases outside gene matches: 14. The CDR3 runs to 15 residues. The CDR3: CASSPYPDRASGYTF. The CDR3 nucleotides are TGTGCCAGCAGTCCTTATCCTGACAGGGCAAGCGGCTACACCTTC.

CDR3 sequence: CASSQYGERRGTDTQYF. The CDR3 nucleotides read TGTGCCAGCAGCCAATATGGAGAGCGGAGAGGCACAGATACGCAGTATTTT. The genes are TRBV3-1 (or the pseudogene TRBV3-2) and TRBJ2-3; D might be TRBD2 (5 bases). The germline CDR1 and CDR2 sequences are LGHDT and YNNKEL (reference sequence). V lost 2 bases and J lost 1, with 16 bases in between. The CDR3 contains 17 residues.

This clone was detected once. This chain connects TRBV4-3 to TRBJ2-5; 14 nucleotides align to TRBD2. The germline V gene has CDR1 LGHNA and CDR2 YSLEER. V gave up 5 bases and J gave up 5 bases; unmatched junction bases: 10. The CDR3 consists of 17 residues. CDR3 region: CASSKGTSGRGAETQYF. Written as DNA, the CDR3 is TGCGCCAGCAGCAAAGGGACTAGCGGGAGAGGAGCGGAGACCCAGTACTTC.

Here the CDR3 DNA reads TGTGCCAGCAGTGAGGCGCGAGGAGGAGGAGTAGAAAAACTGTTTTTT. Its protein product is CASSEARGGGVEKLFF. The V and J genes are TRBV25-1 and TRBJ1-4; D is ambiguous. The germline gives CDR1 MGHDK, CDR2 SYGVNS. Trimming stripped 3 bases from V and 8 bases from J, with 19 bases between. The CDR3 is 16 amino acids.

J is TRBJ1-6 and V is TRBV27; unclear D gene. Trimming left V 5 bases short and J 6 bases short, with 14 bases between. This CDR3 is 15 amino acids long. Germline CDR1 and CDR2: MNHEY and SMNVEV (reference sequence). The CDR3 here is CASSPIPFLNSPLHF. The DNA of the CDR3 is TGTGCCAGCAGTCCTATACCTTTCCTTAATTCACCCCTCCACTTT.

The chain links TRBV11-1 to TRBJ1-1; D perhaps matches TRBD1 (5 bases). The CDR3 spans 13 residues. From germline, CDR1 is SGHAT and CDR2 FQDESV (reference sequence). Between the trimmed V and J ends, which lost 5 bases and 1 base, there was a span of 8 bases. The CDR3 region is CASSRQPNTEAFF. Here the CDR3 DNA reads TGTGCCAGCAGCCGACAGCCGAACACTGAAGCTTTCTTT.

This rearrangement joins TRBV2 to TRBJ1-3; D is unclear. Germline V gene lookup returns CDR1 SNHLY and CDR2 FYNNEI. The CDR3 is 15 amino acids. The V and J ends lost 4 bases and 0 bases respectively, with 10 bases between them. DNA for the CDR3: TGTGCCAGCAGTGGGAACAGCAACTCTGGAAACACCATATATTTT. It is translated as CASSGNSNSGNTIYF.